The text below deals with one T cell receptor (beta chain). In its sample, this clonotype was seen a few times. Its specific antigen is unknown. No quality values exist for individual bases; no much larger clone is one base distant. This entry belongs to a study of T-cell memory formation after mild COVID-19 (dated by TCRdb to the early 2020s). A note on the overall study: Most TCR sequence clusters were specific to one of the two donors. In a couple of donors, T-cell clones that expanded and contracted after mild COVID-19 were tracked by sequencing TCRalpha and TCRbeta repertoires over time. The cohort was made up of two young adult volunteers, one female and one male, who were previously healthy.

Ficoll-Paque density gradient centrifugation was the method used to isolate PBMCs. Here is what the overall study found, with its caveats: Contracting CD4+ clones were located mainly in the CM and EM memory subsets, whereas CD8+ clones were found to be enriched in EMRA. From day 15 to 85, contracting clones showed balanced CD4/CD8 phenotypes, whereas a second wave of clones that expanded from day 15 to 37 leaned towards CD4+. SARS-CoV-2 specificity was not confirmed for the second-wave clones peaking on day 37. Some responding clones were detected in pre-infection memory, suggesting pre-existing cross-reactive memory T cells joined the SARS-CoV-2 response. Only a couple of mild cases were covered by the study, and larger cohorts that include severe cases with pre-infection samples were considered necessary.

The reads were generated on an Illumina NovaSeq 6000. cDNA libraries for TCRalpha and TCRbeta were prepared by 5'RACE using constant-segment primers, with sample barcodes and unique molecular identifiers added. RNA was extracted from every sample with Trizol reagent. Libraries were amplified in two PCR steps, with a second sample barcode and Illumina TruSeq adapters added in the second step. Sequencing of libraries was performed on an Illumina NovaSeq with 2 x 150 bp paired-end reads. The original methods were these. Reads were demultiplexed and collapsed into UMI-guided consensus sequences with migec v1.2.7. Using mixcr v2.1.11, UMI consensuses were aligned to TRA and TRB V and J templates and then assembled into clonotypes. Expanded or contracted clonotypes were those called significant by both edgeR and NoisET, with noise models trained on biological replicates. For edgeR calls, the cutoffs were a false discovery rate-adjusted p below 0.01 and a log2 fold-change threshold of 1. As an exploratory analysis of dynamics, PCA with hierarchical clustering was applied to max-normalized trajectories of the 1000 most abundant clonotypes. Separately sequenced CD4+ and CD8+ repertoires were used to assign the CD4 or CD8 phenotype of responding clones. In TCRdb, the public reads were trimmed at Q25 with fastp and aligned with MiXCR, with productive beta chains retained. Duplicate CDR3 protein sequences are folded into a single record with the most common DNA and genes. For this entry, the V and J calls and clone size follow TCRdb and not the study's own pipeline. The sample table shows about 560,000 distinct CDR3 sequences, and less than 25% are seen once. The ten largest make up 8.4% of the sample.

The material sequenced was PBMCs or a T cell subset sorted from them (not recorded which). The receptor comes from an adult woman who had mild COVID-19 (a few samples of this study predate the infection). The sample titles of this study are shuffled in the database, so cell type and time point are left out; the donor was told from shared clones.

The CDR3 here reads CASSLTAGGLHEQFF. In nucleotide form, the sequence is TGTGCCAGCAGTTTAACAGCGGGGGGACTCCATGAGCAGTTCTTC. This chain joins TRBV12-3 or TRBV12-4 to TRBJ2-1, with 9 bases aligning to TRBD2. The CDR3 numbers 15 residues from cysteine through phenylalanine. Only the CDR3 part of the read is kept: 45 bases, read in frame from the first base. V lost 2 bases and J lost 8 bases, and the count of bases not matched to a germline gene is 7.